This entry lists 9 T cell receptor beta chains sequenced from one sample in a study of blood T cell repertoires in COVID-19. Assay: immunoSEQ multiplex PCR; the TCRdb copy retains only in-frame clones and omits some. The sample holds 35,000 to 50,000 clones, more than 80% seen once. Sequencing used peripheral blood. The receptors were sampled from a man aged 55 to 69 with active COVID-19.

The chain couples TRBV25-1 to TRBJ1-3; D ambiguous. V was trimmed by 1 base and J by 2 bases, leaving 12 bases between them. The CDR3 has 16 residues. CDR1 and CDR2 from the germline V gene are MGHDK and SYGVNS. The CDR3 sequence: CASSEFSSVTGNTIYF. In DNA form, the CDR3 reads TGTGCCAGCAGTGAATTTTCGTCCGTTACTGGAAACACCATATATTTT.

The chain has TRBV29-1 and TRBJ1-2; maybe TRBD1 (6 bases). Germline V CDR1 and CDR2: SQVTM, ANQGSEA. The CDR3 spans 13 residues. V was cut by 7 bases and J by 1 base, with 13 bases left in between. In DNA, the CDR3 is TGCAGCGCTGGGACATCCATTAACTATGGCTACACCTTC. This codes for CSAGTSINYGYTF. The full variable domain, with the rest looked up from reference TRBV29-1 and TRBJ1-2, is SAVISQKPSRDICQRGTSLTIQCQVDSQVTMMFWYRQQPGQSLTLIATANQGSEATYESGFVIDKFPISRPNLTFSTLTVSNMSPEDSSIYLCSAGTSINYGYTFGSGTRLTVV.

This chain links TRBV19 with TRBJ2-2; possible D gene TRBD2, 7 bases. In germline, CDR1 is LNHDA, CDR2 SQIVND (reference sequence). This CDR3 is built from 15 residues. V was pared by 7 bases and J by 0 bases, with 12 bases between. The CDR3 DNA reads as TGTGCCAGTATTAGAGGGGGGGCGAACACCGGGGAGCTGTTTTTT. It yields the protein CASIRGGANTGELFF.

This rearrangement joins TRBV12-3 or TRBV12-4 to TRBJ2-7; D remains unclear. V lost 3 bases to trimming and J lost 6 bases, with 9 bases between them. This CDR3 spans 12 amino acids. The CDR3 nucleotides read TGTGCCAGCAGTTTCATCTACGCCGAGCAGTACTTC. Its translation: CASSFIYAEQYF.

This clone was detected only a few times. J is TRBJ1-1 and V is TRBV5-1; TRBD1 aligns across 10 bases. The CDR3 totals 14 residues. Trimming cost V 7 bases and J 1 base; bases outside gene matches: 4. CDR1 is SGHRS and CDR2 is YFSETQ in the germline V gene. CDR3 amino acids: CASAWDRGNTEAFF. As DNA, the CDR3 is TGCGCCAGCGCGTGGGACAGGGGGAACACTGAAGCTTTCTTT.

The chain has TRBV19 and TRBJ2-7, with D maybe TRBD1 (6 bases). The V end lost 2 bases, the J end lost 3 bases, and 14 bases lay between the germline ends. CDR1 and CDR2 from the germline V gene are LNHDA and SQIVND (reference sequence). The CDR3 loop spans 15 amino acids. The DNA of the CDR3 is TGTGCCAGTAGTATAACTTGGACAGCGAACTACGAGCAGTACTTC. The encoded protein is CASSITWTANYEQYF. Looking up the rest from reference TRBV19 and TRBJ2-7 gives the full variable domain: DGGITQSPKYLFRKEGQNVTLSCEQNLNHDAMYWYRQDPGQGLRLIYYSQIVNDFQKGDIAEGYSVSREKKESFPLTVTSAQKNPTAFYLCASSITWTANYEQYFGPGTRLTVT.

The V and J genes are TRBV4-2 and TRBJ2-7, with TRBD2 matching over 10 bases. V lost 3 bases, J lost 6 bases, and 8 bases stayed unmatched. CDR1 and CDR2 from the germline V gene are LGHNA and YNFKEQ. The CDR3 has 15 residues. In nucleotides, the CDR3 is TGTGCCAGCAGCCAGGTGGCGGGACTAGCGAGCGAGCAGTACTTC. Amino acid sequence: CASSQVAGLASEQYF.

The J gene is TRBJ2-3, the V gene TRBV18, with D perhaps matching TRBD1 (5 bases). This CDR3 is built from 16 residues. Germline values: CDR1 KGHSH, CDR2 LQKENI. Between the trimmed V and J ends, which lost 3 bases and 2 bases, there was a span of 15 bases. CDR3 coding DNA: TGTGCCAGCTCACCCCCAGGGCGAGTGGACACAGATACGCAGTATTTT. It encodes CASSPPGRVDTDTQYF. The full variable domain, its missing parts supplied by reference TRBV18 and TRBJ2-3, is NAGVMQNPRHLVRRRGQEARLRCSPMKGHSHVYWYRQLPEEGLKFMVYLQKENIIDESGMPKERFSAEFPKEGPSILRIQQVVRGDSAAYFCASSPPGRVDTDTQYFGPGTRLTVL.

The chain is built from TRBV4-1 and TRBJ1-2; possibly TRBD1 for D (5 bases). The ends were cut back, 0 bases at V and 7 bases at J, with 15 bases in the middle. The CDR3 contains 15 residues. Germline V gene lookup returns CDR1 MGHRA and CDR2 YSYEKL. This CDR3 reads CASSQDSGMGAGYTF. The CDR3 coding sequence is TGCGCCAGCAGCCAAGACTCAGGGATGGGTGCTGGCTACACCTTC.